This T cell receptor beta chain was captured in a study of blood T cell repertoires in COVID-19. Study context: COVID-19 samples collected from the United States, Italy and Spain covered acute and convalescent phases. Sources were T cells, B-cell-depleted T cells, or PBMCs; the material itself was cDNA or gDNA.

Germline CDR1 MNHEY, CDR2 SVGEGT. The CDR3 has 14 amino acids. V was shortened by 5 bases and J by 1 base, with 11 bases between the two germline ends. How the authors handled the data: Estimates of nucleated cell counts were drawn from the amplification of reference gene primers. Using immunoSEQ multiplex PCR, the repertoire was profiled, and TCRdb retains in-frame clones only, with some absent. That table furnishes V, J and clone size, whereas the DNA furnished D and trimming. The data contain 200,000 to 250,000 clones, roughly 86% of them singletons. The chain has TRBV6-2 or TRBV6-3 and TRBJ1-1; D is possibly TRBD1 (5 bases). Sequencing used peripheral blood. The receptor comes from a man at least 80 years old with acute or convalescent COVID-19. Here the CDR3 DNA reads TGTGCCAGCAGTCTCAGGGTGGAGAACACTGAAGCTTTCTTT. Translated, it gives CASSLRVENTEAFF.